This TCR beta chain was captured in a study of T cell responses to AZD1222 COVID-19 vaccine. This clone was seen a few times. The CDR3 has 13 amino acids. Germline V lookup: CDR1 MDHEN, CDR2 SYDVKM. With 7 bases removed from V and 5 bases from J, the gap between germline ends came to 12 bases. TCRdb's copy holds only in-frame clones and misses some; the assay was immunoSEQ multiplex PCR. Here the sample spans approximately 160,000 clones, 90% being singletons. This TCR came from an adult in good health. The chain employs TRBV28 and TRBJ1-5; perhaps TRBD1 as D (6 bases). The sample in question was peripheral blood, obtained on day 0 of AZD1222 vaccination. The CDR3 loop reads CASKQGLHQPQHF. CDR3 DNA: TGTGCCAGCAAACAGGGTCTCCATCAGCCCCAGCATTTT.